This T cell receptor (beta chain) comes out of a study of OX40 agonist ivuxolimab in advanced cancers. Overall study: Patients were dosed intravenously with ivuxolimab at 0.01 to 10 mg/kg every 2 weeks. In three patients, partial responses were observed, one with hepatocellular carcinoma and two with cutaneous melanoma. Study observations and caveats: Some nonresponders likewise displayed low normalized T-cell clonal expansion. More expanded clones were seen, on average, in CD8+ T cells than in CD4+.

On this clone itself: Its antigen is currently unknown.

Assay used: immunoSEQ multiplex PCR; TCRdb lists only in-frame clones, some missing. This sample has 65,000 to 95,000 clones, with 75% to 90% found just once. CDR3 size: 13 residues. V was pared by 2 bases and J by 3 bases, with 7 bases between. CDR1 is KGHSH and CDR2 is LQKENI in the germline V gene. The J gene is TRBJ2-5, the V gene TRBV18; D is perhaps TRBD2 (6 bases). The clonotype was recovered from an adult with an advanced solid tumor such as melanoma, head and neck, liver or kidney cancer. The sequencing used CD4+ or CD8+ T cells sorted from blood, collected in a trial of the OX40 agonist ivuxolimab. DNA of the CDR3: TGTGCCAGCTCACCAGGCGGGGAAGAGACCCAGTACTTC. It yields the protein CASSPGGEETQYF.